The rows below give T cell receptor beta chains drawn from one sample of a study of cytomegalovirus exposure and HLA in healthy donors. Method: immunoSEQ multiplex PCR; TCRdb's copy keeps in-frame clones and lacks some. The specimen's table records fewer than 250,000 clones. What was sequenced was PBMCs. The receptors here all came from a woman aged 30 to 39 in good health and CMV-seropositive. The CDR3 runs from the conserved cysteine through the conserved F or W. Fields, in order: D gene, V gene, J gene, CDR3 DNA, CDR3 protein. A D gene is named only where the DNA matches it firmly.

>TRBD1|TRBV18|TRBJ1-6
TGTGCCAGCTCACCAGGACAGGGGGGCTCACCCCTCTACTTT
CASSPGQGGSPLYF
>NA|TRBV27|TRBJ2-3
TGTGCCAGCAGTTTGTCAGGGACAACAGATACGCAGTATTTT
CASSLSGTTDTQYF
>TRBD2|TRBV27|TRBJ2-1
TGTGCCAGCAGTTTGGGCGGGGGTAATCAGTTCTTC
CASSLGGGNQFF
>NA|TRBV18|TRBJ2-7
TGTGCCAGCTCACCTGGACCAGGGCCGGCCTACGAGCAGTACTTC
CASSPGPGPAYEQYF
>NA|TRBV15|TRBJ2-7
TGTGCCACCAAATTAGGTGGCGGGCTAATATACGAGCAGTACTTC
CATKLGGGLIYEQYF
>TRBD1|TRBV11-1|TRBJ1-2
TGTGCCAGCAGCTTTCTTTTGGACAGGGCCCTTTTCTATGGCTACACCTTC
CASSFLLDRALFYGYTF
>TRBD1|TRBV5-1|TRBJ1-2
TGCGCCAGCAGCCAACAGGGGACAGATGGCTACACCTTC
CASSQQGTDGYTF
>NA|TRBV6-5|TRBJ1-2
TGTGCCAGCAGTTACTCCGCGGGGGCTAACTATGGCTACACCTTC
CASSYSAGANYGYTF
>TRBD1|TRBV19|TRBJ1-2
TGTGCCAGTAGTTTGGGACAGTCCCGGGGCTACACCTTC
CASSLGQSRGYTF
>TRBD1|TRBV10-3|TRBJ2-2
TGTGCCACCGGGACAGGGGGTGCCGGGGAGCTGTTTTTT
CATGTGGAGELFF
>TRBD2|TRBV7-2|TRBJ2-5
TGTGCCAGCAGCATTGGACTAGCCCAAGAGACCCAGTACTTC
CASSIGLAQETQYF
>TRBD1|TRBV29-1|TRBJ1-5
TGCAGCGTCCAACAGGGGATTAAGCAGCCCCAGCATTTT
CSVQQGIKQPQHF
>NA|TRBV25-1|TRBJ2-3
TGTGCCAGCAGTGAATATAGCTTGACAGATACGCAGTATTTT
CASSEYSLTDTQYF
>NA|TRBV6-5|TRBJ2-1
TGTGCCAGCAGTTACTCACGGAGAAATGAGCAGTTCTTC
CASSYSRRNEQFF
>TRBD1|TRBV5-1|TRBJ2-1
TGCGCCAGCAGCTTGATGGACAGGTACAATGAGCAGTTCTTC
CASSLMDRYNEQFF
>TRBD1|TRBV4-1|TRBJ1-1
TGCGCCAGCAGCCCCCTCTTGGAAGACAGGGTAAAAGCTTTCTTT
CASSPLLEDRVKAFF
>NA|TRBV19|TRBJ2-7
TGTGCCAGCAGTCTGGAGGGGGGGGCAGGGGTCTACGAGCAGTACTTC
CASSLEGGAGVYEQYF
>NA|TRBV5-1|TRBJ2-4
TGCGCCAGCAGACTAAGTCCGGGACTGGAAAACATTCAGTACTTC
CASRLSPGLENIQYF
>NA|TRBV4-3|TRBJ2-5
TGCGCCAGCAGCCAACAGGGCTGGGAGACCCAGTACTTC
CASSQQGWETQYF
>NA|TRBV15|TRBJ2-6
TGTGCCACCAGCAGAGATTTTCACTCTGGGGCCAACGTCCTGACTTTC
CATSRDFHSGANVLTF
>NA|TRBV12-5|TRBJ1-2
TGTGCTAGTGGTTTGAGGGGGGGCGGCTACACCTTC
CASGLRGGGYTF
>NA|TRBV2|TRBJ1-2
TGTGCCAGCAGTGAGGTGAGCTCCTATGGCTACACCTTC
CASSEVSSYGYTF
>NA|TRBV5-8|TRBJ1-2
TGTGCCAGCAGCAAGGGGGACTATGGCTACACCTTC
CASSKGDYGYTF
>TRBD1|TRBV10-1|TRBJ1-1
TGCGCCAGCAGTGAAGGACAGGGTTCGATCACTGAAGCTTTCTTT
CASSEGQGSITEAFF
>NA|TRBV5-1|TRBJ1-2
TGCGCCGGCAGCTCCACTATGGGGGGGGCGCTTAACCCCTATGGCTACACCTTC
CAGSSTMGGALNPYGYTF
>NA|TRBV30|TRBJ1-3
TGTGCCTGGGCCCGAACAGGAACCTCTGGAAACACCATATATTTT
CAWARTGTSGNTIYF
>NA|TRBV27|TRBJ1-1
TGTGCCAGCAGTTTACGAGCTTTCTTT
CASSLRAFF
>TRBD1|TRBV29-1|TRBJ1-1
TGCAGCGCCGTCACCGACAGGGGAAACACTGAAGCTTTCTTT
CSAVTDRGNTEAFF
>NA|TRBV7-2|TRBJ2-3
TGTGCCAGCAGCTCGGCAGGGTTGCGAGCCAGTACGCAGTATTTT
CASSSAGLRASTQYF
>NA|TRBV19|TRBJ1-2
TGTGCCAGTAGTATTTCCACCTTAAGCGGCTACACCTTC
CASSISTLSGYTF
>NA|TRBV6-5|TRBJ1-3
TGTGCCTGCAAACAGGTCTCTGGAAACACCATATATTTT
CACKQVSGNTIYF
>TRBD1|TRBV10-3|TRBJ2-3
TGTGCCATCAGCGGGGGTCAGGGGGCTGCAGATACGCAGTATTTT
CAISGGQGAADTQYF
>NA|TRBV7-9|TRBJ1-6
TGTGCTGGCAGGGAAGCGCTTGGGAATTCACCCCTCCACTTT
CAGREALGNSPLHF
>NA|TRBV28|TRBJ1-4
TGTGCCAGCCGCGACAGCGCGGAAAAACTGTTTTTT
CASRDSAEKLFF
>TRBD1|TRBV9|TRBJ2-1
TGTGCCAGCAGCGCCGGACAGGGGATCCCCTACAATGAGCAGTTCTTC
CASSAGQGIPYNEQFF
>TRBD1|TRBV6-5|TRBJ1-1
TGTGCCAGCAGTTACCGGACAGGGAACACTGAGGCTTTCTTT
CASSYRTGNTEAFF
>NA|TRBV5-1|TRBJ2-3
TGCGCCAGCAGCTTCCCTAGGGGGGGTAGCACAGATACGCAGTATTTT
CASSFPRGGSTDTQYF
>TRBD1|TRBV18|TRBJ1-5
TGTGCCAGCTCGGGACAGGGAGAATGGGGACAGCCCCAGCATTTT
CASSGQGEWGQPQHF
>NA|TRBV18|TRBJ2-2
TGTGCCAGCTCACCACCGCAGGGGATAACCTACACCGGGGAGCTGTTTTTT
CASSPPQGITYTGELFF
>NA|TRBV7-2|TRBJ2-2
TGCGCCAGCAGCCCCCTGAACACCGGGGAGCTGTTTTTT
CASSPLNTGELFF
>TRBD1|TRBV5-1|TRBJ1-4
TGCGCCAGCAGCCCGGAGACAGGGGCTCGGGAAAAACTGTTTTTT
CASSPETGAREKLFF
>TRBD1|TRBV18|TRBJ1-2
TGTGCCAGCTCACCACCGGACAGGGACCCCTATGGCTACACCTTC
CASSPPDRDPYGYTF
>TRBD1|TRBV30|TRBJ2-7
TGTGCCTGGAGTTCACACGGGGGACAGGGAGCCTACGAGCAGTACTTC
CAWSSHGGQGAYEQYF
>NA|TRBV7-9|TRBJ2-3
TGTGCCAGCAGCTTCATGGATACGCAGTATTTT
CASSFMDTQYF
>TRBD2|TRBV30|TRBJ2-7
TGTGCCTGGACGTTTCGACTAGCGGGAAGCGAGCAGTACTTC
CAWTFRLAGSEQYF
>NA|TRBV5-1|TRBJ1-2
TGCGCCAGCAAGCTAGGGGTCGAAAGCTATGGCTGCACCTTC
CASKLGVESYGCTF
>NA|TRBV7-6|TRBJ2-7
TGTGCCAGCAGTATGAACTACGAGCAGTACTTC
CASSMNYEQYF
>TRBD1|TRBV7-9|TRBJ1-4
TGTGCCAGCAGCCTTACCACAGGGGGCTTTGGTGAAAAACTGTTTTTT
CASSLTTGGFGEKLFF
>TRBD1|TRBV6-6|TRBJ1-6
TGTGCCAGCAGTAAGCCCGACAGGGTGAGTTCACCCCTCCACTTT
CASSKPDRVSSPLHF
>NA|TRBV10-3|TRBJ2-3
TGTGCCATCAGTGAGTCCCGCGTGAACACAGATACGCAGTATTTT
CAISESRVNTDTQYF